These T cell receptor beta chains were read from a single sample in a study of T cell responses to AZD1222 COVID-19 vaccine. TCRdb keeps only in-frame clones here, not all; method: immunoSEQ multiplex PCR. The table has approximately 150,000 clones, about 92% seen once. The sequences come from peripheral blood, collected 28 days after the second AZD1222 dose. The receptors stem from an adult who received the AZD1222 COVID-19 vaccine. The CDR3 runs from the conserved cysteine through the conserved F or W. D genes are given only for firm matches. Size is omitted from some rows. Given values are once, few, many or a class for expanded clones.

CDR3 length	V gene	clone size	J gene	D gene	CDR3 DNA	CDR3 protein
19	TRBV9	NA	TRBJ1-2	NA	TGTGCCAGCAGCGTAGGCCCCACCGACAGCATGACTTTTCACTATGGCTACACCTTC	CASSVGPTDSMTFHYGYTF
14	TRBV11-2	NA	TRBJ2-7	NA	TGTGCCAGCAGCTTCGGGGGGCCCTCATTCGAGCAGTACTTC	CASSFGGPSFEQYF
17	TRBV10-2	NA	TRBJ1-1	NA	TGCGCCAGCAAACTGGATCCACCTACTGGGGGGAACACTGAAGCTTTCTTT	CASKLDPPTGGNTEAFF
14	TRBV30	NA	TRBJ2-7	NA	TGTGCCTGCCCCCTCCAGGGAAAAATCTACGAGCAGTACTTC	CACPLQGKIYEQYF
14	TRBV7-6	NA	TRBJ1-1	NA	TGTGCCAGCAGCTTAAAGGCGACATCAGGTGAAGCTTTCTTT	CASSLKATSGEAFF
15	TRBV7-3	NA	TRBJ2-7	NA	TGTGCCAGCAGCTTAACTCCGGACACCTCCTACGAGCAGTACTTC	CASSLTPDTSYEQYF
12	TRBV10-3	NA	TRBJ2-1	NA	TGTGCCATCAGTGAAGGGGGGGATGAGCAGTTCTTC	CAISEGGDEQFF
17	TRBV7-6	NA	TRBJ1-6	NA	TGTGCCAGCAGCGCACAGCCAGGGTCGGCCTATAATTCACCCCTCCACTTT	CASSAQPGSAYNSPLHF
13	TRBV25-1	NA	TRBJ2-1	TRBD2	TGTGCCAGCAGCCCGGGACTAGCCAATGAGCAGTTCTTC	CASSPGLANEQFF
15	TRBV6-5	NA	TRBJ2-1	NA	TGTGCCAGCAACTCCCGATCGGCCCGGGGCAATGAGCAGTTCTTC	CASNSRSARGNEQFF
11	TRBV20-1	NA	TRBJ1-1	NA	TGCAGTGCTAAAGGGACACCTTTTCTAGTCTTT	CSAKGTPFLVF
17	TRBV5-4	NA	TRBJ1-6	NA	TGTGCCAGCACCATGTCGGGGGGTAGCTCCTATAATTCACCCCTCCACTTT	CASTMSGGSSYNSPLHF
13	TRBV7-9	NA	TRBJ1-5	NA	TGTGCCAGCAGCTTAGGACACCTGAGGCCCCAGCATTTT	CASSLGHLRPQHF
14	TRBV27	NA	TRBJ2-2	TRBD1	TGTGCCAGCAGTTTAGACAGGGGCTCCGGGGAGCTGTTTTTT	CASSLDRGSGELFF
14	TRBV5-1	NA	TRBJ1-1	TRBD1	TGCGCCAGCAGCACGGGACAGTCTCTCACTGAAGCTTTCTTT	CASSTGQSLTEAFF
13	TRBV7-2	NA	TRBJ2-1	NA	TGTGCCAGCAGCTTAGGGGTTTCTAATGAGCAGTTCTTC	CASSLGVSNEQFF
13	TRBV19	NA	TRBJ1-1	NA	TGTGCCAGTAGTACCACAGCGGACACTGAAGCTTTCTTT	CASSTTADTEAFF
16	TRBV4-2	NA	TRBJ2-7	TRBD2	TGTGCCAGCAGCCAAGACGATCGAGCGGGGGCTTACGAGCAGTACTTC	CASSQDDRAGAYEQYF
16	TRBV10-3	NA	TRBJ1-2	TRBD1	TGTGCCATCAGTGATACAGGGGGCCTCCCTAACTATGGCTACACCTTC	CAISDTGGLPNYGYTF
15	TRBV10-3	once	TRBJ2-7	NA	TGTGCCATCAGTGAGTCGAAAGGCATCTCCTACGAGCAGTACTTC	CAISESKGISYEQYF
14	TRBV7-2	many	TRBJ2-3	NA	TGTGCCAGCAGCTTAGCGGGGAGCACAGATACGCAGTATTTT	CASSLAGSTDTQYF
13	TRBV12-3/TRBV12-4	NA	TRBJ2-7	NA	TGTGCCAGCAGGCCCCCTGACGAGGGGATGCAGTACTTC	CASRPPDEGMQYF
15	TRBV7-9	NA	TRBJ1-1	TRBD1	TGTGCCAGCAGCTTAGGCCAGGGGGTGAACACTGAAGCTTTCTTT	CASSLGQGVNTEAFF
13	TRBV7-3	NA	TRBJ2-5	NA	TGTGCCAGCAGCCAAAACCTTCTGGCGACCCAGTACTTC	CASSQNLLATQYF
15	TRBV18	NA	TRBJ1-2	TRBD1	TGTGCCAGCTCTATTTCCTCGACAGGGGGCTATGGCTACACCTTC	CASSISSTGGYGYTF
15	TRBV3-1/TRBV3-2	NA	TRBJ1-1	NA	TGTGCCAGCAGCCAAGAACCCTCGGGGGAGCCTGAAGCTTTCTTT	CASSQEPSGEPEAFF
14	TRBV10-3	once	TRBJ1-5	NA	TGTGCCATCAGTGAGTCAGCAGGCAATCAGCCCCAGCATTTT	CAISESAGNQPQHF
13	TRBV5-8	NA	TRBJ1-5	TRBD1	TGTGCCAGCAGCCTACAGGGGAGTCAGCCCCAGCATTTT	CASSLQGSQPQHF
14	TRBV7-9	NA	TRBJ1-1	NA	TGTGCCAGCAGCTTATCCAGCTATGGGTCAAAGGCTTTCTTT	CASSLSSYGSKAFF
18	TRBV25-1	NA	TRBJ2-6	NA	TGTGCCAGCAGTGCGCGCCCCGGGACCTACTCTGGGGCCAACGTCCTGACTTTC	CASSARPGTYSGANVLTF
18	TRBV7-3	NA	TRBJ2-1	TRBD1	TGTGCCAGCAGCTTAAAGTCCCAGGGGGCGAGGGGTTACAATGAGCAGTTCTTC	CASSLKSQGARGYNEQFF
17	TRBV3-1/TRBV3-2	NA	TRBJ1-6	NA	TGTGCCAGCAGCCAATTTAGGGTTAGGACCTATAATTCACCCCTCCACTTT	CASSQFRVRTYNSPLHF
11	TRBV10-2	NA	TRBJ2-7	NA	TGCGCCAGCAGTGATCCCCTCGAGCAGTACTTC	CASSDPLEQYF
12	TRBV6-1	NA	TRBJ2-7	NA	TGTGCCAGCAGTGAAGAGAGTTACGAGCAGTACTTC	CASSEESYEQYF
14	TRBV18	NA	TRBJ1-5	NA	TGTGCCAGCTCACCAGGGGGCTTGGATCAGCCCCAGCATTTT	CASSPGGLDQPQHF
11	TRBV2	once	TRBJ2-7	NA	TGTGCCAGCAGTGCTTCCTACGAGCAGTACTTC	CASSASYEQYF
14	TRBV10-1	NA	TRBJ1-2	NA	TGCGCCAGCAGCCCGAATGGGTTTAACTATGGCTACACCTTC	CASSPNGFNYGYTF